A selection of T cell receptor beta chains follows, all from one sample in a study of T cell repertoires in cytomegalovirus infection. These receptors' targets are unknown. One entry per CDR3 protein results from TCRdb running MiXCR on the reads. The table lists tens of thousands of distinct CDR3 sequences, roughly 20% of them singletons. Sequencing used CD8+ T cells from cultured PBMCs, obtained from culture after CMV antigen stimulation. Receptor source: a human donor in good health (CMV status not recorded). Some clones in this sample may be carry-over from other donors' samples. CDR3s include the opening cysteine and the closing phenylalanine or tryptophan. Each record gives: D gene, clone size, V gene, J gene, CDR3 protein, CDR3 DNA. A D gene is named only where the DNA matches it firmly. Size tells how often a clone was seen (once, few, many) or the class of an expanded clone, and some rows leave it out.

-	medium-sized	TRBV27	TRBJ1-1	CASSLSKAGNTEAFF	TGTGCCAGCAGTTTATCGAAGGCGGGGAACACTGAAGCTTTCTTT
-	-	TRBV27	TRBJ2-1	CASSLSDGISYNEQFF	TGTGCCAGCAGTTTATCGGACGGTATCTCCTACAATGAGCAGTTCTTC
TRBD1	few	TRBV27	TRBJ2-1	CASSLGQFNEQFF	TGTGCCAGCAGTTTGGGACAGTTCAATGAGCAGTTCTTC
TRBD1	few	TRBV6-6	TRBJ1-5	CASSAFSQTGPYFDQPQHF	TGTGCCAGCAGTGCTTTCTCCCAGACAGGGCCTTATTTCGATCAGCCCCAGCATTTT
TRBD2	-	TRBV4-3	TRBJ2-5	CASSQGERGAKTQYF	TGCGCCAGCAGCCAAGGGGAGCGGGGGGCCAAGACCCAGTACTTC
-	-	TRBV7-6	TRBJ2-7	CASSPRPGHSSYEQYF	TGTGCCAGCAGCCCTCGACCGGGACACAGCTCCTACGAGCAGTACTTC
-	-	TRBV4-1	TRBJ1-1	CASSQRDTEAFF	TGCGCCAGCAGCCAAAGGGACACTGAAGCTTTCTTT
-	many	TRBV20-1	TRBJ1-1	CSARDIWGLNTEAFF	TGCAGTGCTAGAGATATTTGGGGATTGAACACTGAAGCTTTCTTT
-	many	TRBV6-5	TRBJ2-7	CASSYGQGSYEQYF	TGTGCCAGCAGTTACGGCCAGGGGTCCTACGAGCAGTACTTC
-	few	TRBV12-3/TRBV12-4	TRBJ2-5	CASSLEATQYF	TGTGCCAGCAGTTTAGAGGCGACCCAGTACTTC
-	-	TRBV10-3	TRBJ1-1	CAIRSEGGATEAFF	TGTGCCATCAGGTCGGAGGGGGGCGCAACTGAAGCTTTCTTT
-	-	TRBV12-3/TRBV12-4	TRBJ1-5	CASSLATGGNQPQHF	TGTGCCAGCAGTTTAGCGACAGGCGGCAATCAGCCCCAGCATTTT
TRBD2	-	TRBV7-9	TRBJ2-7	CASSLVAGRSSYEQYF	TGTGCCAGCAGCTTAGTAGCGGGGAGGAGCTCCTACGAGCAGTACTTC
TRBD2	-	TRBV7-8	TRBJ2-1	CASSSAAGGVLEQFF	TGTGCCAGCAGCTCCGCGGCGGGGGGGGTATTGGAGCAGTTCTTC
-	few	TRBV7-9	TRBJ2-6	CASSGGDRPPSGANVLTF	TGTGCCAGCAGCGGGGGGGACAGGCCCCCCTCTGGGGCCAACGTCCTGACTTTC
TRBD1	-	TRBV4-1	TRBJ2-7	CASSPNRGPYEQYF	TGTGCCAGCAGCCCTAACAGGGGGCCCTACGAGCAGTACTTC
-	few	TRBV7-2	TRBJ2-3	CASSLAGMDTQYF	TGTGCCAGCAGCTTAGCTGGGATGGATACGCAGTATTTT
-	once	TRBV6-2/TRBV6-3	TRBJ2-5	CASSSRARGPETQYF	TGTGCCAGCAGTTCTCGGGCACGGGGGCCAGAGACCCAGTACTTC
TRBD1	-	TRBV12-3/TRBV12-4	TRBJ1-6	CASSGPQRQGTSPLHF	TGTGCCAGCAGTGGCCCGCAAAGACAGGGAACTTCACCCCTCCACTTT
-	few	TRBV7-9	TRBJ1-1	CASSPDWEAFF	TGTGCCAGCAGCCCAGACTGGGAAGCTTTCTTT
-	-	TRBV4-1	TRBJ1-1	CASSLILPGHQVMNTEAFF	TGCGCCAGCAGCCTTATACTACCGGGACACCAGGTAATGAACACTGAAGCTTTCTTT
TRBD2	-	TRBV9	TRBJ2-1	CASSVVGGGPDEQFF	TGTGCCAGCAGCGTAGTCGGGGGGGGACCAGATGAGCAGTTCTTC
-	-	TRBV15	TRBJ2-1	CATSGVGDEQFF	TGTGCCACCAGCGGGGTGGGCGATGAGCAGTTCTTC
-	once	TRBV7-6	TRBJ1-1	CAMLGPTEAFF	TGTGCGATGCTCGGGCCCACTGAAGCTTTCTTT
TRBD2	few	TRBV7-9	TRBJ2-7	CASSLEASGVYEQYF	TGTGCCAGCAGCTTAGAGGCTAGCGGGGTCTACGAGCAGTACTTC
-	-	TRBV6-2/TRBV6-3	TRBJ2-2	CASLGANTGELFF	TGTGCCAGCCTGGGGGCGAACACCGGGGAGCTGTTTTTT
-	few	TRBV5-1	TRBJ1-4	CASSPDRPNEKLFF	TGCGCCAGCAGCCCCGACAGACCTAATGAAAAACTGTTTTTT
TRBD1	few	TRBV7-2	TRBJ2-1	CASSLAGQNNEQFF	TGTGCCAGCAGCTTAGCGGGACAGAACAATGAGCAGTTCTTC
TRBD2	-	TRBV4-1	TRBJ2-7	CASSQIGTSESYEQYF	TGCGCCAGCAGCCAAATCGGGACTAGCGAATCTTACGAGCAGTACTTC
-	few	TRBV24-1	TRBJ1-2	CATSDHDSYGYTF	TGTGCCACCAGTGATCACGACTCCTATGGCTACACCTTC
-	-	TRBV7-2	TRBJ2-1	CASSHDGYSYNEQFF	TGTGCCAGCAGCCACGACGGGTACTCCTACAATGAGCAGTTCTTC
-	-	TRBV5-1	TRBJ2-5	CASSTAETQYF	TGCGCCAGCAGCACCGCAGAGACCCAGTACTTC
-	-	TRBV28	TRBJ1-1	CASSLLQGRTEAFF	TGTGCCAGCAGTTTATTACAGGGTCGGACTGAAGCTTTCTTT